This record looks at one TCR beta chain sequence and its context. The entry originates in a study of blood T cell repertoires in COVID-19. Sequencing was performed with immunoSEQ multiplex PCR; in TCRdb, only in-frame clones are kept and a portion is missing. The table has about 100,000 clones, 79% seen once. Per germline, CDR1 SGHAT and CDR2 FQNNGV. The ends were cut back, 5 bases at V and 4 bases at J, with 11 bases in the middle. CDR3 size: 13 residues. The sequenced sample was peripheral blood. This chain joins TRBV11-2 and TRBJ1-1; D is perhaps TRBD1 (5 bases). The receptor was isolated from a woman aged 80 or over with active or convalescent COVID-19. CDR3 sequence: CASSQQESTEAFF. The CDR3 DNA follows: TGTGCCAGCAGCCAACAGGAGAGCACTGAAGCTTTCTTT.